These 32 T cell receptor beta chains came from one sample sequenced in a study of early stage breast cancer tumors. TCRdb's table, derived via immunoSEQ multiplex PCR, lists solely in-frame clones and lacks some. The sample includes about 72,000 clones, around 85% of them seen just once. Sequencing was done on a sample of blood. The receptors stem from a person between 55 and 70 years old with breast cancer.

This rearrangement joins TRBV6-5 to TRBJ1-2, with D unclear. Trimming cost V 1 base and J 8 bases, with 11 bases left between them. The CDR3 consists of 13 residues. Germline V CDR1 and CDR2: MNHEY, SVGAGI. This chain's CDR3 is CASSYLTPRGYTF. The CDR3 nucleotides are TGTGCCAGCAGTTACTTGACACCTCGGGGCTACACCTTC.

The chain is built from TRBV9 and TRBJ1-1; unclear D gene. CDR1 is SGDLS, CDR2 YYNGEE, per germline. The germline V and J ends were trimmed by 4 bases and 1 base, with 8 bases remaining between them. The CDR3 has 13 residues. The CDR3 nucleotides are TGTGCCAGCAGCCCCAAAGAGAACACTGAAGCTTTCTTT. It yields the protein CASSPKENTEAFF.

CDR3 sequence: CASSLEGGTTEAFF. CDR3 DNA: TGTGCCAGCAGCTTAGAGGGCGGGACAACTGAAGCTTTCTTT. V and J are TRBV7-9 and TRBJ1-1, with a possible D match to TRBD1 (6 bases). CDR3 length equals 14 residues. Germline V gene sequence: CDR1 SEHNR, CDR2 FQNEAQ (reference sequence). V dropped 1 base and J dropped 5 bases, with 11 bases sitting between them. The entire variable domain, with the rest obtained from reference TRBV7-9 and TRBJ1-1, is as follows: DTGVSQNPRHKITKRGQNVTFRCDPISEHNRLYWYRQTLGQGPEFLTYFQNEAQLEKSRLLSDRFSAERPKGSFSTLEIQRTEQGDSAMYLCASSLEGGTTEAFFGQGTRLTVV.

The chain recombines TRBV10-2 with TRBJ1-1; D remains ambiguous. The CDR3 loop spans 13 amino acids. The ends were cut back, 2 bases at V and 1 base at J, with 5 bases in the middle. Germline-derived CDR1 and CDR2 are WSHSY and SAAADI. The CDR3 region is CASSEIRNTEAFF. For the CDR3, the DNA is TGCGCCAGCAGTGAGATCCGGAACACTGAAGCTTTCTTT.

A few counts support this clone. The chain is built from TRBV6-5 and TRBJ2-6; D is uncertain. Trimming cost V 6 bases and J 0 bases, with 0 bases left between them. Germline assignment: CDR1 MNHEY and CDR2 SVGAGI. The CDR3 runs 12 residues. The CDR3 coding sequence is TGTGCCAGCAGCTCTGGGGCCAACGTCCTGACTTTC. It encodes CASSSGANVLTF.

This sequence joins TRBV10-2 and TRBJ2-1; 10 bases align to TRBD1. Germline assignment: CDR1 WSHSY and CDR2 SAAADI. Trimming took 0 bases from V and 7 from J; bases not matched to a gene: 9. The length of the CDR3 is 17 residues. The CDR3 loop reads CASSESIWDRGGNEQFF. The CDR3 DNA sequence: TGCGCCAGCAGTGAGTCGATTTGGGACAGGGGAGGAAATGAGCAGTTCTTC.

The CDR3 sequence is CASSAVDSTMGYTF. DNA of the CDR3: TGTGCCAGCAGCGCGGTGGACAGCACTATGGGCTACACCTTC. The V and J genes are TRBV9 and TRBJ1-2; the D gene is possibly TRBD1 (6 bases). Germline V CDR1 and CDR2: SGDLS, YYNGEE. CDR3 size: 14 residues. Trimming cost V 3 bases and J 8 bases, with 17 bases left between them.

This clone has just a few counts. The chain recombines TRBV4-1 with TRBJ2-7, with D possibly TRBD2 on 6 matching bases. There are 15 residues in the CDR3. The V end lost 0 bases, the J end lost 6 bases, and 15 bases lay between the germline ends. CDR1 is MGHRA and CDR2 is YSYEKL in the germline V gene. CDR3 in amino acids: CASSQELAEGAEQYF. The CDR3 bases are TGCGCCAGCAGCCAAGAACTAGCAGAAGGGGCCGAGCAGTACTTC.

The rearrangement joins TRBV27 to TRBJ2-7; D call uncertain. CDR1 is MNHEY and CDR2 is SMNVEV in the germline V gene (reference sequence). CDR3 length: 13 residues. With 3 bases removed from V and 1 base from J, the gap between germline ends came to 7 bases. The chain's CDR3 is CASSFTLSYEQYF. The CDR3 DNA follows: TGTGCCAGCAGTTTCACGTTATCCTACGAGCAGTACTTC.

The rearrangement links TRBV5-4 to TRBJ2-1; 11 bases are a match to TRBD2. This CDR3 comprises 15 residues. Germline lookup yields CDR1 SGHNT and CDR2 YYREEE (reference sequence). After removal of 4 bases from V and 7 bases from J, the junction contained 7 bases not matched to a gene. The CDR3 DNA follows: TGTGCCAGCAGCCCGGGACTAGCGGAAGGGAATGAGCAGTTCTTC. Translation: CASSPGLAEGNEQFF.

The V and J genes are TRBV19 and TRBJ1-5; the D is unclear. V was trimmed by 5 bases and J by 5 bases, leaving 10 bases between them. The CDR3 contains 13 residues. Per germline, CDR1 LNHDA and CDR2 SQIVND (reference sequence). For the CDR3, the DNA is TGTGCCAGTAGTCCGCACAAGCATCAGCCCCAGCATTTT. Protein: CASSPHKHQPQHF. Full variable domain (outside the CDR3, taken from reference TRBV19 and TRBJ1-5): DGGITQSPKYLFRKEGQNVTLSCEQNLNHDAMYWYRQDPGQGLRLIYYSQIVNDFQKGDIAEGYSVSREKKESFPLTVTSAQKNPTAFYLCASSPHKHQPQHFGDGTRLSIL.

The V and J genes are TRBV7-2 and TRBJ2-7; TRBD2 aligns across 8 bases. The J segment lost 3 bases and the V segment lost 2 bases, leaving 3 bases of the junction unmatched. The CDR3 sequence is 14 residues long. Germline V gene data show CDR1 as SGHTA and CDR2 as FQGNSA. Here the CDR3 DNA reads TGTGCCAGCAGCTTAAGCGGGAGCTTCTACGAGCAGTACTTC. It translates to CASSLSGSFYEQYF.

This chain uses TRBV28 with TRBJ2-1; no clear D. The V gene's germline CDR1 is MDHEN and CDR2 SYDVKM. V lost 6 bases and J 5 bases, leaving 14 bases between the germline ends. The CDR3 is 14 residues long. The CDR3 is CASRPDGPHNEQFF. In nucleotides, the CDR3 is TGTGCCAGCAGACCGGACGGACCACACAATGAGCAGTTCTTC.

The V call is TRBV9, the J call TRBJ1-4, with a tentative D call TRBD1 (5 bases). Germline V gene sequence: CDR1 SGDLS, CDR2 YYNGEE. V lost 0 bases to trimming and J lost 2 bases, with 8 bases between them. This CDR3 comprises 15 residues. CDR3 DNA: TGTGCCAGCAGCGTAGCGGAGGGGACTAATGAAAAACTGTTTTTT. Residues: CASSVAEGTNEKLFF. The variable domain in full, with the rest retrieved from reference TRBV9 and TRBJ1-4, is DSGVTQTPKHLITATGQRVTLRCSPRSGDLSVYWYQQSLDQGLQFLIQYYNGEERAKGNILERFSAQQFPDLHSELNLSSLELGDSALYFCASSVAEGTNEKLFFGSGTQLSVL.

The chain employs TRBV5-6 and TRBJ1-1; TRBD1 matches at 9 bases. The CDR3 extends over 18 amino acids. CDR1 SGHDT and CDR2 YYEEEE come from the germline V gene. After removal of 5 bases from V and 0 bases from J, the junction contained 14 bases not matched to a gene. This chain's CDR3 is CASRGPGQGIELNTEAFF. DNA of the CDR3: TGTGCCAGCAGGGGACCGGGACAGGGCATAGAGTTGAACACTGAAGCTTTCTTT.

The rearrangement joins TRBV18 to TRBJ2-1; D unresolved. Germline assignment: CDR1 KGHSH and CDR2 LQKENI. This CDR3 region has 11 residues. Trimming pared 5 bases from V and 10 bases from J, leaving 9 bases between. CDR3 residues: CASSSGLEQFF. The CDR3 bases are TGTGCCAGCTCATCCGGGCTAGAGCAGTTCTTC.

The chain recombines TRBV7-8 with TRBJ1-2; D is uncertain. This CDR3 spans 15 amino acids. Germline values: CDR1 SGHVS, CDR2 FQNEAQ. With 5 bases removed from V and 0 bases from J, the gap between germline ends came to 13 bases. The CDR3 region has the DNA TGTGCCAGCAGCCCAGGACGGCCTACTAACTATGGCTACACCTTC. It is translated as CASSPGRPTNYGYTF.

In this sample, this clone is medium-sized (0.01 to 0.1%). The chain combines TRBV2 with TRBJ1-4, with TRBD1 identical over 9 bases. The V and J ends lost 6 bases and 5 bases, in that order; junction bases with no gene match: 1. This CDR3 has 13 amino acids. Germline-derived CDR1 and CDR2 are SNHLY and FYNNEI. The CDR3 region is CASRGQGNEKLFF. CDR3 nucleotides: TGTGCCAGCAGGGGACAGGGAAATGAAAAACTGTTTTTT.

This clone has a handful of counts. The chain recombines TRBV2 with TRBJ1-2, with unresolved D. The germline CDR1 and CDR2 sequences are SNHLY and FYNNEI. Between the trimmed V and J ends, which lost 6 bases and 0 bases, there was a span of 11 bases. CDR3 length equals 14 residues. The CDR3 nucleotides are TGTGCCAGCAGAGTAGGTGGAACTAACTATGGCTACACCTTC. Protein: CASRVGGTNYGYTF.

CDR3 in amino acids: CASSPRTGGWPQHF. In nucleotides, the CDR3 is TGTGCCAGCAGCCCAAGGACAGGGGGCTGGCCCCAGCATTTT. The chain couples TRBV5-8 to TRBJ1-5; 11 bases align to TRBD1. The CDR3 is 14 residues long. Germline-derived CDR1 and CDR2 are SGHTS and YDEGEE. J gave up 9 bases and V 4 bases, and 6 bases lay outside the gene matches.

This chain connects TRBV5-1 to TRBJ2-5; 11 nucleotides line up with TRBD2. The CDR3 is made up of 16 amino acids. V shed 4 bases, J shed 5 bases, and the junction held 10 bases outside the gene matches. Per germline, CDR1 SGHRS and CDR2 YFSETQ. CDR3 in amino acids: CASSVITSGGSETQYF. The CDR3 DNA reads TGCGCCAGCAGCGTAATTACTAGCGGGGGTTCCGAGACCCAGTACTTC.

The J gene is TRBJ1-3, the V gene TRBV4-1, with D unresolved. Trimming shortened V by 4 bases and J by 0 bases, and 7 bases separated the two germline ends. CDR1 is MGHRA, CDR2 YSYEKL, per germline. CDR3 length: 14 amino acids. The CDR3 region is CASSPDYSGNTIYF. The CDR3 DNA sequence: TGCGCCAGCAGCCCCGATTACTCTGGAAACACCATATATTTT.

This clone was detected only once. The chain carries TRBV5-1 and TRBJ2-2, with a weak D call TRBD2 (5 bases). Trimming shortened V by 2 bases and J by 7 bases, and 6 bases separated the two germline ends. This CDR3 region has 12 residues. Germline CDR1 and CDR2: SGHRS and YFSETQ. The DNA for the CDR3 is TGCGCCAGCAGCTTAGACTACGGGGAGCTGTTTTTT. This sequence encodes CASSLDYGELFF.

This rearrangement joins TRBV28 to TRBJ1-5, with a tentative D call TRBD1 (5 bases). The CDR3 loop spans 15 amino acids. Germline CDR1 is MDHEN and CDR2 is SYDVKM. The V end lost 6 bases, the J end lost 7 bases, and 19 bases lay between the germline ends. CDR3 residues: CASSSPGPLGQPQHF. The DNA of the CDR3 is TGTGCCAGCAGCTCTCCGGGACCCCTAGGGCAGCCCCAGCATTTT.

The V call is TRBV7-9, the J call TRBJ2-1; the D is unclear. Germline V gives CDR1 SEHNR, CDR2 FQNEAQ (reference sequence). The CDR3 spans 15 residues. Trimming cost V 1 base and J 1 base, with 8 bases left between them. The CDR3 region has the DNA TGTGCCAGCAGCTTAGAAGTCATATCCTACAATGAGCAGTTCTTC. Its protein is CASSLEVISYNEQFF.

The chain recombines TRBV10-3 with TRBJ2-5; D may be TRBD2 (7 bases). This CDR3 comprises 14 residues. With 4 bases removed from V and 3 bases from J, the gap between germline ends came to 12 bases. Germline assignment: CDR1 ENHRY and CDR2 SYGVKD. The CDR3 is CAISGGGGEETQYF. CDR3 DNA: TGTGCCATCAGTGGGGGGGGCGGTGAAGAGACCCAGTACTTC.

V is TRBV6-5 and J is TRBJ2-3, with D possibly being TRBD2 (6 bases). CDR3 length: 14 residues. The germline CDR1 and CDR2 sequences are MNHEY and SVGAGI. The ends were cut back, 0 bases at V and 3 bases at J, with 7 bases in the middle. This CDR3 reads CASSYSEGTDTQYF. As DNA, the CDR3 is TGTGCCAGCAGTTACTCGGAGGGGACAGATACGCAGTATTTT.

This chain joins TRBV5-1 and TRBJ2-7; D is perhaps TRBD2 (6 bases). This CDR3 is built from 15 residues. V lost 2 bases and J 4 bases, leaving 16 bases between the germline ends. Germline V CDR1 and CDR2: SGHRS, YFSETQ. The CDR3 region has the DNA TGCGCCAGCAGCTTAAGGGGACTGACGATATACGAGCAGTACTTC. Amino acids: CASSLRGLTIYEQYF.

The chain carries TRBV5-1 and TRBJ1-5; D may be TRBD1 (5 bases). This CDR3 comprises 14 residues. Trimming removed 4 bases at V and 4 bases at J, with 12 bases between. Germline V gene data show CDR1 as SGHRS and CDR2 as YFSETQ. The CDR3 here is CASSPGTANQPQHF. CDR3 DNA sequence: TGCGCCAGCAGCCCCGGGACGGCTAATCAGCCCCAGCATTTT. Together with reference TRBV5-1 and TRBJ1-5, the CDR3 gives the full variable domain: KAGVTQTPRYLIKTRGQQVTLSCSPISGHRSVSWYQQTPGQGLQFLFEYFSETQRNKGNFPGRFSGRQFSNSRSEMNVSTLELGDSALYLCASSPGTANQPQHFGDGTRLSIL.

This clone was seen once. The chain's CDR3 is CSAAAGAFF. DNA of the CDR3: TGCAGTGCTGCCGCGGGAGCTTTCTTT. The chain links TRBV20-1 to TRBJ1-1; D call uncertain. CDR3 length: 9 amino acids. Per germline, CDR1 DFQATT and CDR2 SNEGSKA (reference sequence). Trimming cost V 5 bases and J 10 bases, with 8 bases left between them.

In this sample, this clone turned up a few times. J is TRBJ1-5 and V is TRBV4-1; 8 bases map to TRBD1. Germline V lookup: CDR1 MGHRA, CDR2 YSYEKL. J was trimmed by 3 bases and V by 0 bases; bases with no gene match: 7. The CDR3 has 17 residues. In DNA form, the CDR3 reads TGCGCCAGCAGCCAAGATAGTTCAGGGGGCTACAATCAGCCCCAGCATTTT. Translation gives CASSQDSSGGYNQPQHF.

This chain links TRBV5-1 with TRBJ2-1; no clear D gene. Between the trimmed V and J ends, which lost 0 bases and 10 bases, there was a span of 11 bases. The CDR3 is 13 residues long. The germline V gene has CDR1 SGHRS and CDR2 YFSETQ. CDR3 amino acids: CASSLAGSKEQFF. The CDR3 coding sequence is TGCGCCAGCAGCTTGGCCGGTTCGAAAGAGCAGTTCTTC.